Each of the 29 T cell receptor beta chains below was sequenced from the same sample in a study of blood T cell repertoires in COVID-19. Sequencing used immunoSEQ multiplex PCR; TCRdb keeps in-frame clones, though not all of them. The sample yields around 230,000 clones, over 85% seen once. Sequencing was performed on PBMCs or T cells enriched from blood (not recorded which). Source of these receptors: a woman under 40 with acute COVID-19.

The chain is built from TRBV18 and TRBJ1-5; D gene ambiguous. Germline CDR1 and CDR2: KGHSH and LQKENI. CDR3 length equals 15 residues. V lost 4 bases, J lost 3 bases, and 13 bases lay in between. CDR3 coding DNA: TGTGCCAGCTCACAAACCGAACAGCCCAATCAGCCCCAGCATTTT. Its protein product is CASSQTEQPNQPQHF. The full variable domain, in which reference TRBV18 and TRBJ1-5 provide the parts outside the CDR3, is NAGVMQNPRHLVRRRGQEARLRCSPMKGHSHVYWYRQLPEEGLKFMVYLQKENIIDESGMPKERFSAEFPKEGPSILRIQQVVRGDSAAYFCASSQTEQPNQPQHFGDGTRLSIL.

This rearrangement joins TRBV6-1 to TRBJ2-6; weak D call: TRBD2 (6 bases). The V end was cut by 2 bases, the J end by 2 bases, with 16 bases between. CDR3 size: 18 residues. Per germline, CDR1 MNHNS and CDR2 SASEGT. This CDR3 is CASSEWLEGGAGANVLTF. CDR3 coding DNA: TGTGCCAGCAGTGAATGGTTAGAGGGAGGAGCTGGGGCCAACGTCCTGACTTTC.

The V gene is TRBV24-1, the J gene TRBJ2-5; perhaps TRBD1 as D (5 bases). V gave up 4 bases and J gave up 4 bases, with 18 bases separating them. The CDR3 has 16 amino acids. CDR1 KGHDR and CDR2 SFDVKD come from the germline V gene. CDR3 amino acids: CATSDQGQGTGETQYF. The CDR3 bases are TGTGCCACCAGTGACCAAGGCCAGGGAACCGGAGAGACCCAGTACTTC.

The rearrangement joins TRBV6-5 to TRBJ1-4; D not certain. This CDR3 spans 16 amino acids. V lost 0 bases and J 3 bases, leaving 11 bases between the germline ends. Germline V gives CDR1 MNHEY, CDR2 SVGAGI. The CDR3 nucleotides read TGTGCCAGCAGTTACTCGATAGGGAGATCTAATGAAAAACTGTTTTTT. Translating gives CASSYSIGRSNEKLFF.

The DNA for the CDR3 is TGTGCCAGCAGCGTGACGGAGGCTAACTATGGCTACACCTTC. Translating gives CASSVTEANYGYTF. The chain links TRBV7-8 to TRBJ1-2; D is unresolved. CDR3 length: 14 amino acids. The V and J ends lost 5 bases and 0 bases respectively, with 10 bases between them. Germline CDR1 reads SGHVS; CDR2 reads FQNEAQ. The full variable domain, with the rest looked up from reference TRBV7-8 and TRBJ1-2, is GAGVSQSPRYKVAKRGQDVALRCDPISGHVSLFWYQQALGQGPEFLTYFQNEAQLDKSGLPSDRFFAERPEGSVSTLKIQRTQQEDSAVYLCASSVTEANYGYTFGSGTRLTVV.

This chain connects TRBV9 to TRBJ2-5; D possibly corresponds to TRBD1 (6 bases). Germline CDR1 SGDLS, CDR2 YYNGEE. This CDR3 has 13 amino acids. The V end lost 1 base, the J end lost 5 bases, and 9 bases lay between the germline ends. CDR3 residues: CASSVMGAETQYF. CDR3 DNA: TGTGCCAGCAGCGTAATGGGGGCCGAGACCCAGTACTTC.

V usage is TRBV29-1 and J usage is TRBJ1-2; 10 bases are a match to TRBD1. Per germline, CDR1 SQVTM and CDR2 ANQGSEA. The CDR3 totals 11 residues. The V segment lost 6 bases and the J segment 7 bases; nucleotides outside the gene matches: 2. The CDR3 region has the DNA TGCAGCGTCCGGACAGGGGGTGGCTACACCTTC. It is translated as CSVRTGGGYTF.

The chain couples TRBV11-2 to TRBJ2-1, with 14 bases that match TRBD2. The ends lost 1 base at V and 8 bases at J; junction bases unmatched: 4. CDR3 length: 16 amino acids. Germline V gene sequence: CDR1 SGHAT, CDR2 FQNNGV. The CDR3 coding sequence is TGTGCCAGCAGCTTAGGACTAGCGGGGGGGCCCGATGAGCAGTTCTTC. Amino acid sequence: CASSLGLAGGPDEQFF.

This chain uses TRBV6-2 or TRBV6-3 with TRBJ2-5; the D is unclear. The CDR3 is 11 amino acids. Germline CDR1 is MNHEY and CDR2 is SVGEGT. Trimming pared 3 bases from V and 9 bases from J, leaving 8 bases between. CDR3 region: CASSYSEAQYF. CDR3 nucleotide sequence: TGTGCCAGCAGTTATTCCGAGGCCCAGTACTTC.

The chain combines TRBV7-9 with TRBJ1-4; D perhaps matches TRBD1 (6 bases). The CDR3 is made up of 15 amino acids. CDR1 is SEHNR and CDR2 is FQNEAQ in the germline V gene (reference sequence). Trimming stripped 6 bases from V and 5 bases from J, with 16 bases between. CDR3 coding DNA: TGTGCCAGCAGTCCTCCAGGGGATGGGAATGAAAAACTGTTTTTT. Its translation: CASSPPGDGNEKLFF. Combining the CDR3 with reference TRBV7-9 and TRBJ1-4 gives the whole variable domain DTGVSQNPRHKITKRGQNVTFRCDPISEHNRLYWYRQTLGQGPEFLTYFQNEAQLEKSRLLSDRFSAERPKGSFSTLEIQRTEQGDSAMYLCASSPPGDGNEKLFFGSGTQLSVL.

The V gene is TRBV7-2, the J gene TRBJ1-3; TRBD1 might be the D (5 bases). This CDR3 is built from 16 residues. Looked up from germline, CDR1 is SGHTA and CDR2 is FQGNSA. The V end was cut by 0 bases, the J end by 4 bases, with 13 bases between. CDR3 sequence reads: CASSLAVQAPGNTIYF. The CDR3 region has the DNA TGTGCCAGCAGCTTAGCAGTACAGGCTCCAGGAAACACCATATATTTT.

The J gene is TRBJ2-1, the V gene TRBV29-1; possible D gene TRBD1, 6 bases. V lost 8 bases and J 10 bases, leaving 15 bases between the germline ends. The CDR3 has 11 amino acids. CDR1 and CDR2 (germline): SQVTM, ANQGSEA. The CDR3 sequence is CSQMRGTEQFF. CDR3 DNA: TGCAGCCAAATGAGGGGGACAGAGCAGTTCTTC.

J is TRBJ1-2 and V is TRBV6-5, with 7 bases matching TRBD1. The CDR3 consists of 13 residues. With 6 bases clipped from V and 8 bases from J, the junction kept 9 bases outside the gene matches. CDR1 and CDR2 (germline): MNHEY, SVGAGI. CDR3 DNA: TGTGCCAGCAGACCTACAGGGGCGTGGGGCTACACCTTC. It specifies CASRPTGAWGYTF.

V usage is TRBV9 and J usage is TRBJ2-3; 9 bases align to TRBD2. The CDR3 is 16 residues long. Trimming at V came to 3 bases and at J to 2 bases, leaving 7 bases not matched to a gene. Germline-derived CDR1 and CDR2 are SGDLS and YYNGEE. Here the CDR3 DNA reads TGTGCCAGCAGCGGGAAGCTAGCGGGGAACACAGATACGCAGTATTTT. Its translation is CASSGKLAGNTDTQYF. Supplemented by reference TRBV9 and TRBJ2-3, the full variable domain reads DSGVTQTPKHLITATGQRVTLRCSPRSGDLSVYWYQQSLDQGLQFLIQYYNGEERAKGNILERFSAQQFPDLHSELNLSSLELGDSALYFCASSGKLAGNTDTQYFGPGTRLTVL.

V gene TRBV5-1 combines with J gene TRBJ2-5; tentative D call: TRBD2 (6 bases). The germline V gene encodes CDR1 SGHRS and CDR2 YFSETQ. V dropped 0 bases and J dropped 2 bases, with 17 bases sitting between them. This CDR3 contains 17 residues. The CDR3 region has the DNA TGCGCCAGCAGCTTGGACGGCTTTTTCCGGGGGCAAGAGACCCAGTACTTC. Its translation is CASSLDGFFRGQETQYF.

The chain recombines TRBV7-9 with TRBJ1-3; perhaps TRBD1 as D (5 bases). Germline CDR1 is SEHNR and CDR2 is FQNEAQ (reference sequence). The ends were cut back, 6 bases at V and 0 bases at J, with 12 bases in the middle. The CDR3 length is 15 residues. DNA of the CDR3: TGTGCCAGCAGACTTACAGGATACTCTGGAAACACCATATATTTT. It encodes CASRLTGYSGNTIYF.

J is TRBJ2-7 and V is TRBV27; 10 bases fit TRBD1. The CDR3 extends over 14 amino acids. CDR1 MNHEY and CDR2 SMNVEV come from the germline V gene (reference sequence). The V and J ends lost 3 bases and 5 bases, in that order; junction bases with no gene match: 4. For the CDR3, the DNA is TGTGCCAGCAGTTTCGGGACAGGGGTCAACGAGCAGTACTTC. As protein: CASSFGTGVNEQYF.

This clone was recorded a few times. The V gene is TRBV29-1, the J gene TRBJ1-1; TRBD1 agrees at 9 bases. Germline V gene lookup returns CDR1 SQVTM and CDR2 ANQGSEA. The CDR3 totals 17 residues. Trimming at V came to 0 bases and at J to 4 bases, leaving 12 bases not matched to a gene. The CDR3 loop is CSVEDSGDREILTEAFF. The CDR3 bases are TGCAGCGTTGAAGACTCAGGGGACAGGGAGATCCTCACTGAAGCTTTCTTT.

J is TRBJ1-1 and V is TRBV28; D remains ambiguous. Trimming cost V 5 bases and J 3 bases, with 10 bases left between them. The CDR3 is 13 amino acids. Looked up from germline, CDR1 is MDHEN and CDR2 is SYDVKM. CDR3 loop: CASSVDRDTEAFF. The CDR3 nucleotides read TGTGCCAGCAGTGTCGACCGGGACACTGAAGCTTTCTTT.

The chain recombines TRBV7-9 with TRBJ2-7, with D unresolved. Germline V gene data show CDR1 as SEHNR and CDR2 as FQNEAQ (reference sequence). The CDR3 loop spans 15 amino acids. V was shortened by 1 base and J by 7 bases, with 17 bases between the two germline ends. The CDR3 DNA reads TGTGCCAGCAGCTTAGATGGGCAGCCAGCATCAGAGCAGTACTTC. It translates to CASSLDGQPASEQYF.

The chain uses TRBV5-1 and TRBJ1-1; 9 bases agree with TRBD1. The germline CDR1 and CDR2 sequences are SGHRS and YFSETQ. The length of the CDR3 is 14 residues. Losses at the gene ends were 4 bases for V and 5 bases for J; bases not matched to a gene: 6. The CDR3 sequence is CASSRDRERTEAFF. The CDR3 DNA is TGCGCCAGCAGCAGGGACAGGGAAAGGACTGAAGCTTTCTTT.

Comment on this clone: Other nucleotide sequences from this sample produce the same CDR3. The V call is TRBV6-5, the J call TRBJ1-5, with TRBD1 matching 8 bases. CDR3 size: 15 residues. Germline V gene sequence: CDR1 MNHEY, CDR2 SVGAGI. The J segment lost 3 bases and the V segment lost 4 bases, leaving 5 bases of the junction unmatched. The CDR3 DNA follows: TGTGCCAGCAGTTCCCCAGGGGGCGTCAATCAGCCCCAGCATTTT. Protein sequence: CASSSPGGVNQPQHF.

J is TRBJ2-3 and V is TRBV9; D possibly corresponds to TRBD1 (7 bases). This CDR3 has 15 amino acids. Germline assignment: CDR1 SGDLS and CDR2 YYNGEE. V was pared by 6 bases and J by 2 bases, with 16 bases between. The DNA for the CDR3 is TGTGCCAGCAAGGGGCGGGGACAGCCCACAGATACGCAGTATTTT. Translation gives CASKGRGQPTDTQYF.

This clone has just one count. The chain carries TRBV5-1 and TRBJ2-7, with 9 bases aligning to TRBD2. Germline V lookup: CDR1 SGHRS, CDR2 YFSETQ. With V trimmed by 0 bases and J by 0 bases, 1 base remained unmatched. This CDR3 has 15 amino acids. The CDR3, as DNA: TGCGCCAGCAGCTTGGAGCGGGGGGACTCCTACGAGCAGTACTTC. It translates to CASSLERGDSYEQYF.

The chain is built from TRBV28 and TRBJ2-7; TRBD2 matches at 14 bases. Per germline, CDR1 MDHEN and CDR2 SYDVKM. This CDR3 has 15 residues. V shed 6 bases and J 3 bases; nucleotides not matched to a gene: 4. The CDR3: CASRMGTSGGYEQYF. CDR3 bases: TGTGCCAGCAGAATGGGGACTAGCGGGGGCTACGAGCAGTACTTC. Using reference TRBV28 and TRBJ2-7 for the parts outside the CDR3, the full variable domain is DVKVTQSSRYLVKRTGEKVFLECVQDMDHENMFWYRQDPGLGLRLIYFSYDVKMKEKGDIPEGYSVSREKKERFSLILESASTNQTSMYLCASRMGTSGGYEQYFGPGTRLTVT.

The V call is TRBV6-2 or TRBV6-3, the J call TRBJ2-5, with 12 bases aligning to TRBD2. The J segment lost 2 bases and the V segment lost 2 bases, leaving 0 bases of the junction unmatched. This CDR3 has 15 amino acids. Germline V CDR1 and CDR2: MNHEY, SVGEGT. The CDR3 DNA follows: TGTGCCAGCAGTTACACTAGCGGGGGGCAAGAGACCCAGTACTTC. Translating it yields CASSYTSGGQETQYF.

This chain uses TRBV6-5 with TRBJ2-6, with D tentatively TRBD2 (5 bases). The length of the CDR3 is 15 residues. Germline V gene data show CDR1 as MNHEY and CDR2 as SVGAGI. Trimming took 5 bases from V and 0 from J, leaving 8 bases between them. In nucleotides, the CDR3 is TGTGCCAGCAGTAGCGGAAGCTCTGGGGCCAACGTCCTGACTTTC. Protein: CASSSGSSGANVLTF.

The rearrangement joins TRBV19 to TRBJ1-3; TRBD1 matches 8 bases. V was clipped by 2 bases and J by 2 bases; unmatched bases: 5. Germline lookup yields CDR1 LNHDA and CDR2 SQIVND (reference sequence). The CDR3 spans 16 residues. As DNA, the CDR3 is TGTGCCAGTAGTATAATGCCGGGACAGGCTGGAAACACCATATATTTT. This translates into CASSIMPGQAGNTIYF. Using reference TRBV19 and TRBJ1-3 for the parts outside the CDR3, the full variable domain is DGGITQSPKYLFRKEGQNVTLSCEQNLNHDAMYWYRQDPGQGLRLIYYSQIVNDFQKGDIAEGYSVSREKKESFPLTVTSAQKNPTAFYLCASSIMPGQAGNTIYFGEGSWLTVV.

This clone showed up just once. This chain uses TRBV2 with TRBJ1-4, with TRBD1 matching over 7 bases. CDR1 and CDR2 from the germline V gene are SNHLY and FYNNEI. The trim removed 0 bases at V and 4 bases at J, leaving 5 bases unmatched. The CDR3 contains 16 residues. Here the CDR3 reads CASSEALQGSNEKLFF. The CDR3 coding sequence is TGTGCCAGCAGTGAAGCTTTACAGGGGAGTAATGAAAAACTGTTTTTT.